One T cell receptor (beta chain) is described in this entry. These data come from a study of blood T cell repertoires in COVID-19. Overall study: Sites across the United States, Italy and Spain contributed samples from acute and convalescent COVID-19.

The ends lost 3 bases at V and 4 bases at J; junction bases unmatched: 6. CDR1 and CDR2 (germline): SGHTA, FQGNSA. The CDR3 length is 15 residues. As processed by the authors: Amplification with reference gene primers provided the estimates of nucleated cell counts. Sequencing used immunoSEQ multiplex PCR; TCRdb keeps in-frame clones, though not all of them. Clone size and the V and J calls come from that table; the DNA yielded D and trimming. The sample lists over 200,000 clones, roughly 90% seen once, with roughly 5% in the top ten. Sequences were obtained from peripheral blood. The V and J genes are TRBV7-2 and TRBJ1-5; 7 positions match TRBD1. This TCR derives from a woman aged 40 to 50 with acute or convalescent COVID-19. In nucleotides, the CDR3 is TGTGCCAGCAGCTTCCCTGACAGGGAGAATCAGCCCCAGCATTTT. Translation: CASSFPDRENQPQHF.